This T cell receptor (beta chain) was recorded in a study of CD8 T cells in Susac syndrome. Patients with Susac syndrome showed fulfilment of recently defined diagnostic criteria for definite or probable disease. The CD8+ and CD4+ T cells were negatively isolated, with the TEMRA cells enriched by FACS. The RNA, about 0.45 to 1 ug, was put through reverse transcription using random hexamers. immunoSEQ multiplex PCR amplified TCR beta CDR3 across 54 Vbeta, 13 Jbeta. MiXCR was run by TCRdb on the immunoSEQ multiplex PCR reads, yielding one entry per CDR3 protein. The sample lists about 85,000 distinct CDR3 sequences, over 90% seen once, with about 0.45% in the top ten. Notes on this clonotype: Its antigen is not known.

Study-level points and caveats: There were some 15 Susac-specific public clones in total CD8+ repertoires and roughly 5 in CD8+ TEMRA repertoires.

Germline assignment: CDR1 PRHDT and CDR2 FYEKMQ (reference sequence). The junction had 4 bases not matched to a gene; V was cut back by 5 bases and J by 3 bases. This CDR3 comprises 15 residues. The chain combines TRBV13 with TRBJ2-2, with 9 bases fitting TRBD1. The TCR sequence derives from a human donor with Susac syndrome. The source material was CD8+ T cells from PBMCs. CDR3 nucleotide sequence: TGTGCCAGCAGCAACAGGGGGCGCGACACCGGGGAGCTGTTTTTT. Protein product: CASSNRGRDTGELFF.